The clone carrying this T cell receptor (beta chain) has just a few counts. Its antigen is not identified. Using its own MiXCR run on the 5' RACE reads, TCRdb lists one record per CDR3 protein. Of about 170,000 distinct CDR3 sequences in the sample, approximately 6.2% were seen once. This sample is drawn from a study of T cells after yellow fever vaccination. Study-wide background: SMART-Seq v4 Ultra Low Input served to prepare low-cell-number fractions. Points from the study as a whole: FACS-sorted repertoires could harbor abundant contaminating bulk-population clonotypes. Clones from primary vaccination mostly reappeared after the booster (about 97% CD4, under 90% CD8).

The CDR3 spans 18 residues. Germline V gene data show CDR1 as KGHSH and CDR2 as LQKENI. The J segment lost 3 bases and the V segment lost 3 bases, leaving 13 bases of the junction unmatched. The TCR was taken from a man aged 18 to 29 who received the YFV17D yellow fever vaccine. The sequencing used CD4+ T cells sorted from PBMCs, collected on the day of the first yellow fever vaccination. V usage is TRBV18 and J usage is TRBJ2-3; 9 bases agree with TRBD1. The CDR3 nucleotides read TGTGCCAGCTCACCTCAACTCCTCGGACAGGGGACGACAGATACGCAGTATTTT. It encodes CASSPQLLGQGTTDTQYF.